This TCR beta chain was captured in a study of blood T cell repertoires in COVID-19. Across the whole study: COVID-19 samples, acute and convalescent, were from the United States, Italy and Spain.

Using immunoSEQ multiplex PCR, the repertoire was profiled, and TCRdb retains in-frame clones only, with some absent. Of under 200,000 clones in the sample, just under 85% are singletons; the top ten hold approximately 0.99%. Per germline, CDR1 SGHTA and CDR2 FQGNSA. Trimming removed 4 bases at V and 8 bases at J, with 21 bases between. The CDR3 consists of 17 residues. The source material was peripheral blood. The chain has TRBV7-2 and TRBJ1-6, with a weak D call TRBD1 (6 bases). This TCR was sampled from a man between 60 and 70 years old with COVID-19, enrolled during active disease. CDR3 in amino acids: CASSSRGGAWVHSPLHF. The CDR3 DNA reads as TGTGCCAGCAGCTCGAGGGGGGGGGCTTGGGTTCATTCACCCCTCCACTTT.